A selection of T cell receptor beta chains follows, all from one sample in a study of CD39 and CD103 CD8 tumor-infiltrating T cells. Sequencing used immunoSEQ multiplex PCR; TCRdb keeps in-frame clones, though not all of them. This table has about 3,400 clones, 63% appearing once. Material: CD39- CD103- CD8+ T cells sorted from the tumor. These receptors all come from a human donor with head and neck squamous cell carcinoma. CDR3s include the opening cysteine and the closing phenylalanine or tryptophan. A D gene is named only where the DNA matches it firmly. Size values are once, few and many counts, or a class for expanded clones, and some rows have none.

j_call,cdr3_length,clone_size,d_call,v_call,cdr3_aa,cdr3_nt
TRBJ2-7,16,-,TRBD1,TRBV4-3,CASSRTLQGAHYEQYF,TGCGCCAGCAGCCGCACGCTACAGGGGGCCCACTACGAGCAGTACTTC
TRBJ1-2,11,few,-,TRBV5-1,CASREGFAYTF,TGCGCCAGCAGGGAGGGTTTTGCCTACACCTTC
TRBJ2-5,12,few,-,TRBV9,CASSVKDETQYF,TGTGCCAGCAGCGTAAAAGATGAGACCCAGTACTTC
TRBJ1-5,17,once,-,TRBV9,CASSVHRDGGPNQPQHF,TGTGCCAGCAGCGTCCACCGGGACGGAGGACCCAATCAGCCCCAGCATTTT
TRBJ2-5,16,-,-,TRBV7-2,CASSCYGWGIQETQYF,TGTGCCAGCAGCTGTTACGGGTGGGGTATTCAAGAGACCCAGTACTTC
TRBJ1-3,18,-,TRBD1,TRBV30,CAWSVLWDSDITGNTIYF,TGTGCCTGGAGTGTACTCTGGGACAGCGACATTACTGGAAACACCATATATTTT
TRBJ1-1,15,-,-,TRBV7-8,CASSSWTDMNTEAFF,TGTGCCAGCAGCTCCTGGACGGACATGAACACTGAAGCTTTCTTT
TRBJ2-5,16,-,TRBD1,TRBV27,CASSLSGQGNQETQYF,TGTGCCAGCAGTTTATCGGGACAGGGGAACCAAGAGACCCAGTACTTC
TRBJ2-2,17,-,-,TRBV5-4,CASSLDPIQGRTGELFF,TGTGCCAGCAGCTTGGATCCGATACAGGGTCGCACCGGGGAGCTGTTTTTT
TRBJ2-7,15,once,TRBD1,TRBV5-6,CASSSTGGGSYEQYF,TGTGCCAGCAGCTCGACAGGGGGAGGATCCTACGAGCAGTACTTC
TRBJ2-5,15,-,TRBD1,TRBV9,CASSVLGQGRETQYF,TGTGCCAGCAGCGTACTTGGACAGGGGCGGGAGACCCAGTACTTC
TRBJ2-1,15,-,TRBD2,TRBV2,CASSVWTSGYNEQFF,TGTGCCAGCAGTGTTTGGACTAGCGGATACAATGAGCAGTTCTTC
TRBJ2-1,11,-,-,TRBV28,CASSPSDEQFF,TGTGCCAGCAGCCCCAGCGATGAGCAGTTCTTC
TRBJ2-7,15,-,TRBD2,TRBV7-2,CASSLVGGASYEQYF,TGTGCCAGCAGCTTAGTCGGGGGGGCCTCCTACGAGCAGTACTTC
TRBJ1-2,11,-,TRBD1,TRBV4-2,CASSLTGSYTF,TGTGCCAGCAGCTTGACAGGGAGCTACACCTTC
TRBJ2-7,13,-,-,TRBV29-1,CSVVIGPRYEQYF,TGCAGCGTAGTAATTGGACCGCGCTACGAGCAGTACTTC
TRBJ1-2,14,-,-,TRBV5-6,CASSLKPAAGGYTF,TGTGCCAGCAGCCTAAAACCGGCGGCAGGGGGCTACACCTTC
TRBJ2-7,15,-,-,TRBV5-1,CASSLGLSRSYEQYF,TGCGCCAGCAGCTTGGGGTTGTCGAGATCCTACGAGCAGTACTTC
TRBJ2-7,14,-,TRBD1,TRBV27,CASSPRGLAYEQYF,TGTGCCAGCAGTCCCAGGGGGCTCGCGTACGAGCAGTACTTC
TRBJ1-5,15,-,-,TRBV9,CASSESGGPNQPQHF,TGTGCCAGCAGCGAGAGCGGTGGTCCCAATCAGCCCCAGCATTTT
TRBJ2-7,19,-,TRBD1,TRBV7-9,CASSDDPGTGSIVGYEQYF,TGTGCCAGCAGCGACGATCCCGGGACAGGGAGTATCGTAGGCTACGAGCAGTACTTC
TRBJ2-2,14,-,-,TRBV27,CASSFFANTGELFF,TGTGCCAGCAGTTTCTTCGCGAACACCGGGGAGCTGTTTTTT
TRBJ2-1,15,-,TRBD1,TRBV10-3,CAISETGQGLDEQFF,TGTGCCATCAGTGAGACGGGACAGGGTCTCGATGAGCAGTTCTTC
TRBJ1-1,16,-,-,TRBV4-2,CASSQDSQGQNTEAFF,TGTGCCAGCAGCCAAGATAGCCAGGGTCAGAACACTGAAGCTTTCTTT
TRBJ2-7,16,few,TRBD1,TRBV4-1,CASSQDRGGQAYEQYF,TGCGCCAGCAGCCAAGATCGAGGGGGACAGGCATACGAGCAGTACTTC
TRBJ1-5,14,large,-,TRBV5-4,CASSLRGGNQPQHF,TGTGCCAGCAGCCTGAGGGGGGGCAATCAGCCCCAGCATTTT
TRBJ1-6,15,large,TRBD1,TRBV7-9,CASSLETGVNSPLHF,TGTGCCAGCAGCTTAGAGACAGGGGTAAATTCACCCCTCCACTTT
TRBJ1-2,14,-,-,TRBV28,CASSLAGVSGGYTF,TGTGCCAGCAGTTTAGCCGGGGTTTCCGGGGGCTACACCTTC
TRBJ2-3,12,-,TRBD2,TRBV7-6,CASSAGRDTQYF,TGTGCCAGCAGCGCCGGGAGGGATACGCAGTATTTT
TRBJ2-2,15,medium-sized,TRBD1,TRBV28,CAEGDRESNTGELFF,TGTGCCGAGGGCGACAGGGAATCGAATACCGGGGAGCTGTTTTTT
TRBJ2-5,16,-,TRBD1,TRBV15,CATSRLPGQGRETQYF,TGTGCCACCAGCAGGTTACCGGGACAGGGCCGAGAGACCCAGTACTTC
TRBJ1-2,15,-,-,TRBV7-9,CASSSSTAWAYGYTF,TGTGCCAGCAGTTCCTCGACGGCCTGGGCGTATGGCTACACCTTC
TRBJ2-7,15,-,TRBD2,TRBV4-3,CASSQAAGRSYEQYF,TGCGCCAGCAGCCAAGCAGCGGGGAGGAGCTACGAGCAGTACTTC
TRBJ1-5,15,-,-,TRBV19,CASSIRLQGNQPQHF,TGTGCCAGTAGTATACGACTCCAGGGTAATCAGCCCCAGCATTTT
TRBJ1-2,14,-,TRBD1,TRBV15,CATSSLTGAYGYTF,TGTGCCACCAGTTCCTTGACAGGGGCCTATGGCTACACCTTC
TRBJ2-3,17,-,TRBD2,TRBV28,CASSYPTSGGITDTQYF,TGTGCCAGCAGCTACCCGACTAGCGGGGGGATCACAGATACGCAGTATTTT
TRBJ1-2,15,-,TRBD1,TRBV6-5,CASSQTGTANYGYTF,TGTGCCAGCAGCCAGACAGGGACTGCTAACTATGGCTACACCTTC
TRBJ1-2,14,-,-,TRBV6-5,CASSVQGGSDGYTF,TGTGCCAGCAGTGTACAGGGCGGGAGCGATGGCTACACCTTC
TRBJ1-5,15,medium-sized,-,TRBV19,CASSMMAGGNQPQHF,TGTGCCAGTAGTATGATGGCAGGGGGCAATCAGCCCCAGCATTTT
TRBJ2-2,16,-,TRBD2,TRBV15,CATSSLLAGGGGELFF,TGTGCCACCAGCAGCCTCCTCGCGGGGGGCGGCGGGGAGCTGTTTTTT
TRBJ1-6,14,few,TRBD1,TRBV6-5,CASRWDRDNSPLHF,TGTGCCAGCAGATGGGACAGGGATAATTCACCCCTCCACTTT
TRBJ1-2,13,-,-,TRBV2,CASGESFNYGYTF,TGTGCCAGCGGGGAGTCCTTTAACTATGGCTACACCTTC
TRBJ1-2,14,few,TRBD1,TRBV4-3,CASSQLGTVYGYTF,TGCGCCAGCAGCCAACTCGGGACAGTTTATGGCTACACCTTC
TRBJ1-1,19,-,-,TRBV7-9,CASSPNRTAGIRMNTEAFF,TGTGCCAGCAGCCCCAACAGGACGGCCGGGATTAGGATGAACACTGAAGCTTTCTTT
TRBJ1-1,15,few,TRBD1,TRBV9,CASSDGPGTGGEAFF,TGTGCCAGCAGCGACGGTCCCGGGACAGGGGGTGAAGCTTTCTTT
TRBJ1-2,18,-,-,TRBV4-3,CASSQDFLPGRPGGGYTF,TGCGCCAGCAGCCAAGATTTCCTGCCGGGACGCCCCGGCGGCGGCTACACCTTC
TRBJ1-5,15,medium-sized,TRBD1,TRBV5-6,CASSLGGTGVQPQHF,TGTGCCAGCAGCTTGGGTGGGACAGGGGTTCAGCCCCAGCATTTT
TRBJ2-7,15,-,TRBD1,TRBV27,CASRPGTGATYEQYF,TGTGCCAGCAGACCCGGGACAGGGGCTACCTACGAGCAGTACTTC